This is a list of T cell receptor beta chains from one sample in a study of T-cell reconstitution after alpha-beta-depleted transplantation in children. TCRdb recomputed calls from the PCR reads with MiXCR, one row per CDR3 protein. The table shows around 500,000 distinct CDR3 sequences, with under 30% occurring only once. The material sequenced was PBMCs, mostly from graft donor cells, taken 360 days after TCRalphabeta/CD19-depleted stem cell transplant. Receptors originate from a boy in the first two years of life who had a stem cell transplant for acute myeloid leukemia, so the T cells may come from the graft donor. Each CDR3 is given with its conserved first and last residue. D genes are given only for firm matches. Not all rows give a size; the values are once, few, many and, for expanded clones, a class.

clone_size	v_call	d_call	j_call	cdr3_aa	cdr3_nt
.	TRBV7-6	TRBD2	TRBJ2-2	CASSSGGRYTGELFF	TGTGCCAGCAGCTCGGGAGGGCGATACACCGGGGAGCTGTTTTTT
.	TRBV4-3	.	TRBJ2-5	CASSQGGGYQETQYF	TGCGCCAGCAGCCAAGGCGGGGGCTACCAAGAGACCCAGTACTTC
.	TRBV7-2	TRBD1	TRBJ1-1	CASSRSTGTNTEAFF	TGTGCCAGCAGCAGATCGACAGGGACGAACACTGAAGCTTTCTTT
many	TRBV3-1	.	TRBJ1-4	CASSQRQTNEKLFF	TGTGCCAGCAGCCAACGACAGACTAATGAAAAACTGTTTTTT
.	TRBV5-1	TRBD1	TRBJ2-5	CASSTQGGETQYF	TGCGCCAGCAGCACACAGGGGGGAGAGACCCAGTACTTC
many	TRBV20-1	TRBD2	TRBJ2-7	CSARVGGAGGPPYEQYF	TGCAGTGCTAGAGTGGGTGGGGCGGGGGGCCCCCCTTACGAGCAGTACTTC
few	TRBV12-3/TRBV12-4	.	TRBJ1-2	CASSPEGTYGYTF	TGTGCCAGCAGTCCAGAGGGAACCTATGGCTACACCTTC
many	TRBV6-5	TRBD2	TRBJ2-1	CASSYGGNEQFF	TGTGCCAGCTCGTACGGGGGGAATGAGCAGTTCTTC
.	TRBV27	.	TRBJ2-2	CASSRTLGTGELFF	TGTGCCAGCAGTCGGACCCTTGGGACCGGGGAGCTGTTTTTT
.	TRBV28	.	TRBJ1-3	CASRKGGSGNTIYF	TGTGCCAGCAGGAAAGGGGGCTCTGGAAACACCATATATTTT
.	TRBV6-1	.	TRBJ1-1	CASAPRGEYTEAFF	TGTGCCAGCGCCCCTCGGGGGGAATACACTGAAGCTTTCTTT
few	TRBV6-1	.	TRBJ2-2	CAILATNTGELFF	TGTGCCATCCTAGCGACGAACACCGGGGAGCTGTTTTTT
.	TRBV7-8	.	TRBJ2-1	CASSLGRVYNEQFF	TGTGCCAGCAGCTTAGGCAGGGTGTACAATGAGCAGTTCTTC
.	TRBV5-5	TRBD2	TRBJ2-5	CASRFDGGGQETQYF	TGTGCCAGCAGGTTCGATGGCGGGGGCCAAGAGACCCAGTACTTC
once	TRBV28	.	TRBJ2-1	CASSLKKVGTAKEQFF	TGTGCCAGCAGTTTAAAAAAAGTCGGGACCGCTAAAGAGCAGTTCTTC
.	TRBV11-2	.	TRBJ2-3	CASSLKQTTDTQYF	TGTGCCAGCAGCTTAAAGCAGACCACAGATACGCAGTATTTT
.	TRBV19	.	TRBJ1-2	CASISHRGAPGHGYTF	TGTGCCAGTATCTCCCACCGAGGGGCACCAGGCCATGGCTACACCTTC
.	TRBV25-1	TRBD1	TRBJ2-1	CASSVGRGDRGNNEQFF	TGTGCCAGCAGTGTAGGTCGTGGTGACAGGGGAAACAATGAGCAGTTCTTC
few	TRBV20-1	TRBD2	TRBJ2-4	CSATRTSGGAANIQYF	TGCAGTGCTACGCGGACTAGCGGGGGGGCCGCGAACATTCAGTACTTC
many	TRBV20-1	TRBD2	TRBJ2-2	CSARPWAAGVPNTGELFF	TGCAGTGCTAGGCCCTGGGCAGCGGGGGTCCCGAACACCGGGGAGCTGTTTTTT
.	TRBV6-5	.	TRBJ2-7	CASSYGRDTPLSYEQYF	TGTGCCAGCAGTTACGGGAGGGACACCCCTCTCTCCTACGAGCAGTACTTC
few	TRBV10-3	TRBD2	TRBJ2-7	CAISDVRGSSYEQYF	TGTGCCATCAGTGATGTTCGCGGGAGCTCCTACGAGCAGTACTTC
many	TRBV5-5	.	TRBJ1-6	CASSLAANSPLHF	TGTGCCAGCAGCTTGGCAGCCAATTCACCCCTCCACTTT